The clone carrying this T cell receptor beta chain is a singleton in its sample. Source study methods: For nucleated cells, counts were estimated from reference gene primer amplification. Repertoires were generated with immunoSEQ multiplex PCR, while TCRdb's copy carries only in-frame clones and drops some. D and trimming were read from the DNA, whereas the V and J calls and clone size are those reported in that table. The table lists over 200,000 clones, less than 90% of them singletons. The data were taken from a study of blood T cell repertoires in COVID-19. Looking at the study overall: Acute-phase and convalescent COVID-19 samples originated in the United States, Italy and Spain.

The source of this sequence is a man aged 60 to 69 who had recovered from COVID-19. The sequencing input was peripheral blood.

CDR3 loop: CASGGLLSYNEQFF. The CDR3 DNA reads as TGCGCCAGCGGGGGACTGTTATCCTACAATGAGCAGTTCTTC. This chain uses TRBV10-2 with TRBJ2-1, with D perhaps TRBD2 (6 bases). Trimming took off 8 bases at V and 1 base at J, with 12 bases between the two ends. Germline CDR1 WSHSY, CDR2 SAAADI. The CDR3 contains 14 residues.